The TCR beta chain under discussion was sequenced for a study of shared clonotypes between healthy human individuals. Study as a whole: Donor composition was a couple of women and a few men, aged 18 to 49.

CDR3 size: 15 residues. The trim removed 2 bases at V and 9 bases at J, leaving 8 bases unmatched. Across several immunoSEQ plates, the genomic DNA of each subset was split evenly. The table came from immunoSEQ multiplex PCR; TCRdb's copy has only in-frame clones and leaves some out. The table has about 2,100,000 clones, 85% to 95% seen once. Notes on this clone: Its antigen is not identified.

Positively selected for CCR7, the CD45RO-negative cells used as naive CD8 cells excluded terminally differentiated effector memory CD45RA+ cells. Study-level points and caveats: Generation probability values for non-shared clonotypes were lower than those for clonotypes shared by all four donors.

This TCR was recovered from a man aged 18 to 35 in good health. Some clones in this sample may be carry-over from other donors' samples. The sample comprised naive CD8+ T cells from PBMCs. This chain joins TRBV23-1 and TRBJ2-1; 9 nucleotides align to TRBD1. TRBV23-1 is classed as an ORF, of uncertain function. CDR3 amino acids: CASSQPGQGKGEQFF. In DNA, the CDR3 is TGCGCCAGCAGTCAACCGGGACAGGGAAAAGGTGAGCAGTTCTTC.